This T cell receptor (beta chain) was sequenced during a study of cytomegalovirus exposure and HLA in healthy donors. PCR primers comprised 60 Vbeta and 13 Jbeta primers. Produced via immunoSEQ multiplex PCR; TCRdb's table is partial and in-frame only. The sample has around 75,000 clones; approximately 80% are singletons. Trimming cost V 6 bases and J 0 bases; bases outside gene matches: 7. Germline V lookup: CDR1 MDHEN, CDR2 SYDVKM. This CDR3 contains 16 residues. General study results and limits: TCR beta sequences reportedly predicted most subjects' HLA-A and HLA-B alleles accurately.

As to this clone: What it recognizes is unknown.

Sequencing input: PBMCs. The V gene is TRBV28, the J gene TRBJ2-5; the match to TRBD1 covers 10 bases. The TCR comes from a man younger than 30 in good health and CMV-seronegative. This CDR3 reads CASRTGGPYDQETQYF. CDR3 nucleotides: TGTGCCAGCAGGACAGGGGGCCCTTACGACCAAGAGACCCAGTACTTC.